This paragraph covers one T cell receptor (beta chain) sequence. Its antigen remains unidentified. The data originate from a study of T cell repertoires in cytomegalovirus infection. Study-wide context: Newly reported HLA-C-restricted and thoroughly characterized HLA-B-restricted CMV epitopes were employed. From public TCR beta signatures came an indication of both CMV infection and matching HLA type. Notes on the study in general: Pooled public TCR beta family frequency picked out CMV carriers with the relevant HLA. CMV-specific HLA-C-restricted TCR beta clonotypes dominated the ex vivo response.

The CDR3 totals 16 residues. The germline V gene encodes CDR1 SGHTA and CDR2 FQGNSA. The junction had 8 bases not matched to a gene; V was cut back by 4 bases and J by 4 bases. Using its own MiXCR run on the reads, TCRdb lists one record per CDR3 protein. This table has approximately 50,000 distinct CDR3 sequences, 20% appearing once. This receptor was obtained from a human donor in good health (CMV status not recorded). Some clones in this sample may be carry-over from other donors' samples. The gene calls are TRBV7-2 and TRBJ2-7; TRBD2 agrees at 12 bases. The input for sequencing was CD8+ T cells from cultured PBMCs, taken from culture after CMV antigen stimulation. The CDR3 sequence: CASSSLLAGGRYEQYF. In nucleotides, the CDR3 is TGTGCCAGCAGCTCCCTCCTAGCGGGGGGGCGGTACGAGCAGTACTTC.